This T cell receptor (beta chain) was identified during a study of cytomegalovirus exposure and HLA in healthy donors. In germline, CDR1 is WSHSY, CDR2 SAAADI. The trim removed 3 bases at V and 4 bases at J, leaving 5 bases unmatched. This CDR3 is built from 14 residues. 60 Vbeta and 13 Jbeta primers were used in PCR. Using immunoSEQ multiplex PCR, the repertoire was profiled, and TCRdb retains in-frame clones only, with some absent. The data show about 55,000 clones, about 82% seen once. The chain recombines TRBV10-2 with TRBJ1-1; 7 positions match TRBD1. This receptor was obtained from a man younger than 40 in good health and CMV-seronegative. Sample: PBMCs. The CDR3 coding sequence is TGCGCCAGCAGTGAACGACAGGGAAGCACTGAAGCTTTCTTT. This sequence encodes CASSERQGSTEAFF.